This T cell receptor (beta chain) originates from a study of cytomegalovirus exposure and HLA in healthy donors. Findings and limits, study-wide: About 87% or about 30% of the time was how often most TCR beta V segments were productive, according to an earlier analysis.

Notes on this clone: Its target is unknown.

Each of the donors was a healthy bone marrow donor. Although they were nominally healthy when sampled, donors likely had unrecorded immune exposures. The PCR used 60 Vbeta and 13 Jbeta primers. TCRdb's copy holds only in-frame clones and misses some; the assay was immunoSEQ multiplex PCR. This sample has around 94,000 clones, with roughly 73% found just once. The germline V gene has CDR1 SGHRS and CDR2 YFSETQ. V dropped 7 bases and J dropped 2; count of bases not matched to a gene: 6. The CDR3 is made up of 14 amino acids. The chain joins TRBV5-1 to TRBJ2-7, with 10 bases aligning to TRBD2. The clonotype originates from a male donor in good health and CMV-seropositive. What was sequenced was PBMCs. Here the CDR3 DNA reads TGCGCCAGCCAACCTAGCGGGGGACCCTACGAGCAGTACTTC. Translated, it gives CASQPSGGPYEQYF.